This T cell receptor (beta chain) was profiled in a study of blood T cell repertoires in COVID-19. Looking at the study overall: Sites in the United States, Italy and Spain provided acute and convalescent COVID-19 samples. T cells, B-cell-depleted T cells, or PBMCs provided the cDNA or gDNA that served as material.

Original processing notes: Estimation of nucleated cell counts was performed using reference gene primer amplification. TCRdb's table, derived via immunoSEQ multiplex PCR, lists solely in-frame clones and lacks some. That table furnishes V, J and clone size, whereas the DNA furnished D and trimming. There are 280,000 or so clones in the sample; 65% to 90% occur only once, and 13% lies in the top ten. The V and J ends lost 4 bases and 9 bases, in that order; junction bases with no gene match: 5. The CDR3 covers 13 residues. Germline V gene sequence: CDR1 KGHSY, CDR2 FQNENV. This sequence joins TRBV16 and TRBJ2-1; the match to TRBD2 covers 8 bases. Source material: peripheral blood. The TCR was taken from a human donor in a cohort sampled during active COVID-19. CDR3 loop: CASSPRGGPEQFF. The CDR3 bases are TGTGCCAGCAGCCCCCGGGGGGGGCCTGAGCAGTTCTTC.